This T cell receptor beta chain derives from a study of blood T cells in healthy people across ages. Combining a sample-barcoded 5' primer with a J-beta primer mix, a second PCR ran for roughly 6 to 12 cycles. MiXCR, run by TCRdb on the 5' RACE reads, gives a single entry per CDR3 protein. The sample contains 780,000 or so distinct CDR3 sequences, 50% to 65% of which appear only once. The length of the CDR3 is 12 residues. Germline V lookup: CDR1 MNHEY, CDR2 SMNVEV (reference sequence). The V gene lost 6 bases and the J gene lost 6 bases, with 12 bases spanning the gap. This clonotype was counted a few times.

The sequence came from a man older than 75 in good health. Sequenced: blood. The chain has TRBV27 and TRBJ2-7; D not certain. CDR3 coding DNA: TGTGCCAGCAGGAAGGTAGTGGGCGAGCAGTACTTC. It yields the protein CASRKVVGEQYF.